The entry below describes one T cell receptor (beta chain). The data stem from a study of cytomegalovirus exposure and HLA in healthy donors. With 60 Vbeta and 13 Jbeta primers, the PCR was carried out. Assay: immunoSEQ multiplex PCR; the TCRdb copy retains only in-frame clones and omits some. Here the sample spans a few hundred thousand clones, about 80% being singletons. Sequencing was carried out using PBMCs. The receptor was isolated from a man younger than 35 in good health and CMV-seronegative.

The CDR3 region has the DNA TGTGCCTGGAGAGTGATAGCGGGGGAGAGAACCGGGGAGCTGTTTTTT. Amino acids: CAWRVIAGERTGELFF. This rearrangement joins TRBV30 to TRBJ2-2, with 9 bases matching TRBD2. The CDR3 is 16 amino acids. CDR1 and CDR2 (germline): GTSNPN, SVGIG (reference sequence). J lost 5 bases, V lost 3 bases, and 10 bases had no gene match.